The T cell receptor beta chain described here comes from a study of blood T cell repertoires in COVID-19. On the study more broadly: From the United States, Italy and Spain came samples of acute and convalescent COVID-19. PBMCs, B-cell-depleted T cells, or T cells were the source of the cDNA or gDNA that made up the material.

In the original analysis: It was from reference gene primer amplification that nucleated cell counts were estimated. Only in-frame clones appear in the TCRdb table, and some are missing; sequencing was by immunoSEQ multiplex PCR. D and trimming were read from the DNA, whereas the V and J calls and clone size are those reported in that table. The sample has more than 110,000 clones; 84% are singletons. V lost 6 bases and J lost 8, with 13 bases in between. The CDR3 covers 13 residues. Germline CDR1 is MNHEY and CDR2 is SVGAGI. Source material: peripheral blood. The receptor's source is a human donor in a cohort sampled during active COVID-19. This chain connects TRBV6-5 to TRBJ1-4; D uncertain. CDR3 amino acids: CASSNSPGEKLFF. The CDR3 DNA sequence: TGTGCCAGCAGCAATAGTCCGGGGGAAAAACTGTTTTTT.